This entry is about one TCR beta chain. The antigen is not known. The source of the sample is a study of shared clonotypes between healthy human individuals. Study-level information: Donors, aged 18 to 49, were a couple of women and a few men.

Broader study findings: It was the few donors that limited the genetic and exposure-history diversity represented.

Splitting the CD4+ cells yielded a CD45RA+ naive subset and a CD45RA-negative memory subset. V lost 1 base and J 2 bases, leaving 14 bases between the germline ends. This CDR3 has 16 amino acids. CDR1 and CDR2 from the germline V gene are SGHTA and FQGNSA. Sorted subsets were amplified in replicate PCRs using around 200 ng DNA, tens of thousands of T cell genomes. Using immunoSEQ multiplex PCR, the repertoire was profiled, and TCRdb retains in-frame clones only, with some absent. The sample holds over a million clones, 75% to 80% seen once. Sequencing input: memory CD4+ T cells from PBMCs. The subset: CD45RA-negative fraction. The genes are TRBV7-2 and TRBJ1-2; D is unresolved. This clonotype was obtained from a young man in good health. Some clones in this sample may be carry-over from other donors' samples. CDR3 region: CASSLVYVPPNYGYTF. DNA for the CDR3: TGTGCCAGCAGCTTAGTTTATGTTCCCCCCAACTATGGCTACACCTTC.